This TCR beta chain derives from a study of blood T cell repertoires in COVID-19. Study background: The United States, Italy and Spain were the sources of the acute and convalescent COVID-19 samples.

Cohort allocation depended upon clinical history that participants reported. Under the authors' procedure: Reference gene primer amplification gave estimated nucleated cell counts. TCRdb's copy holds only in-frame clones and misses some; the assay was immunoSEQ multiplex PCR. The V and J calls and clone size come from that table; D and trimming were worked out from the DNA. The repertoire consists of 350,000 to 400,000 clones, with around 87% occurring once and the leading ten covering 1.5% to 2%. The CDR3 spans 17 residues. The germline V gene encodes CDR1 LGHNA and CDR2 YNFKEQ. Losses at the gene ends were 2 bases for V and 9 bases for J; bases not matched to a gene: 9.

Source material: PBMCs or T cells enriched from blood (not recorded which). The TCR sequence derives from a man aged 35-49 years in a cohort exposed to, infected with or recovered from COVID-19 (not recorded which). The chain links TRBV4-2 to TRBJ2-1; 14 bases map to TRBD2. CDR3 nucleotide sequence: TGTGCCAGCAGCCAATATGGGACTAGCGGGAGTTGGAGTGAGCAGTTCTTC. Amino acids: CASSQYGTSGSWSEQFF.